This entry lists 27 T cell receptor beta chains sequenced from one sample in a study of identifying expanded T cells in peripheral blood. Method: immunoSEQ multiplex PCR; TCRdb's copy keeps in-frame clones and lacks some. Of approximately 110,000 clones detected, 80% to 90% appear once; the ten largest clones hold roughly 17%. Source material: blood. These receptors all stem from a person aged 18-70 years in good health.

V and J are TRBV6-6 and TRBJ2-1; a weak D match, TRBD1 (6 bases). Germline CDR1 MNHNY, CDR2 SVGAGI (reference sequence). Between the trimmed V and J ends, which lost 2 bases and 6 bases, there was a span of 8 bases. This CDR3 contains 13 residues. The CDR3 sequence: CASSYVQGNEQFF. In DNA form, the CDR3 reads TGTGCCAGCAGTTACGTACAGGGCAATGAGCAGTTCTTC.

The chain has TRBV7-2 and TRBJ2-1; D remains unclear. The CDR3 covers 15 residues. Germline V gives CDR1 SGHTA, CDR2 FQGNSA. Trimming removed 5 bases from V and 0 bases from J, with 11 bases in between. For the CDR3, the DNA is TGTGCCAGCAGCGTAACTCAGAGCTCCTACAATGAGCAGTTCTTC. Encoded protein: CASSVTQSSYNEQFF.

V gene TRBV2 combines with J gene TRBJ2-3; D not certain. CDR3 length equals 12 residues. V was cut by 8 bases and J by 2 bases, with 8 bases left in between. Germline lookup yields CDR1 SNHLY and CDR2 FYNNEI. CDR3 amino acids: CASHPDTDTQYF. The DNA of the CDR3 is TGTGCCAGCCACCCCGACACAGATACGCAGTATTTT.

The CDR3 DNA sequence: TGCGCCAGCAGCCAGGCCTACAATGAGCAGTTCTTC. It encodes CASSQAYNEQFF. V gene TRBV10-2 combines with J gene TRBJ2-1; D gene ambiguous. Trimming shortened V by 6 bases and J by 2 bases, and 5 bases separated the two germline ends. Germline CDR1 is WSHSY and CDR2 is SAAADI. This CDR3 region has 12 residues.

The chain joins TRBV6-5 to TRBJ1-3; the match to TRBD1 covers 9 bases. Germline V gene data show CDR1 as MNHEY and CDR2 as SVGAGI. V was pared by 6 bases and J by 8 bases, with 8 bases of the junction left unmatched. There are 14 residues in the CDR3. Here the CDR3 reads CASSPTGGRDTIYF. For the CDR3, the DNA is TGTGCCAGCAGCCCTACAGGGGGCCGGGACACCATATATTTT.

V and J are TRBV9 and TRBJ2-7, with D possibly matching TRBD1 (5 bases). The CDR3 totals 15 residues. Trimming removed 0 bases from V and 2 bases from J, with 12 bases in between. CDR1 is SGDLS, CDR2 YYNGEE, per germline. The CDR3 coding sequence is TGTGCCAGCAGCGTAGAACCGACAGTTACCTACGAGCAGTACTTC. This encodes CASSVEPTVTYEQYF.

The chain recombines TRBV29-1 with TRBJ2-3, with TRBD2 matching 8 bases. The trim removed 3 bases at V and 5 bases at J, leaving 7 bases unmatched. The CDR3 consists of 14 residues. Germline CDR1 SQVTM, CDR2 ANQGSEA. The CDR3 bases are TGCAGCGTTGAGGGCGGGGCGGGGGGAGATACGCAGTATTTT. It is translated as CSVEGGAGGDTQYF.

CDR3 sequence reads: CASASGLAGVQETQYF. CDR3 in DNA: TGTGCCAGCGCATCCGGACTAGCGGGGGTTCAAGAGACCCAGTACTTC. V is TRBV7-9 and J is TRBJ2-5; 13 bases align to TRBD2. The junction had 8 bases not matched to a gene; V was cut back by 8 bases and J by 2 bases. CDR3 size: 16 residues. From germline, CDR1 is SEHNR and CDR2 FQNEAQ (reference sequence).

This clone was counted many times. V usage is TRBV4-3 and J usage is TRBJ1-5; D might be TRBD1 (6 bases). The CDR3 is made up of 17 amino acids. Looked up from germline, CDR1 is LGHNA and CDR2 is YSLEER. Trimming cost V 7 bases and J 4 bases, with 23 bases left between them. In DNA, the CDR3 is TGCGCCAGCACACCCGAGCTCGGGGGCGCAGGAAATCAGCCCCAGCATTTT. This gives the protein CASTPELGGAGNQPQHF.

This chain uses TRBV23-1 with TRBJ1-5; tentative D call: TRBD1 (6 bases). Being an ORF, TRBV23-1 has a function that is uncertain. This CDR3 spans 14 amino acids. Trimming cost V 6 bases and J 0 bases, with 9 bases left between them. This chain's CDR3 is CASSRGYSNQPQHF. Written as DNA, the CDR3 is TGCGCCAGCAGCAGGGGTTATAGCAATCAGCCCCAGCATTTT.

The chain uses TRBV7-2 and TRBJ1-2; possibly TRBD1 for D (5 bases). The length of the CDR3 is 15 residues. V was cut by 2 bases and J by 6 bases, with 16 bases left in between. The germline V gene has CDR1 SGHTA and CDR2 FQGNSA. The CDR3 spells CASSLRWGSENGYTF. The CDR3 nucleotides are TGTGCCAGCAGCTTACGTTGGGGGAGTGAGAATGGCTACACCTTC.

This clone came up once. The V call is TRBV5-1, the J call TRBJ2-2; D is unresolved. Germline V gives CDR1 SGHRS, CDR2 YFSETQ. The CDR3 length is 13 residues. V was clipped by 5 bases and J by 3 bases, with 8 bases between them. CDR3 DNA: TGCGCCAGCAGTAGCTCCTACACCGGGGAGCTGTTTTTT. As protein: CASSSSYTGELFF.

Regarding this clone: Other DNA sequences of this sample code for an identical CDR3. The rearrangement uses TRBV5-1 and TRBJ2-5; D not certain. CDR3 length equals 11 residues. V lost 5 bases to trimming and J lost 5 bases, with 7 bases between them. Germline CDR1 SGHRS, CDR2 YFSETQ. CDR3 sequence reads: CASREAETQYF. The CDR3 nucleotides read TGCGCCAGCAGGGAAGCGGAGACCCAGTACTTC.

The rearrangement links TRBV6-5 to TRBJ2-7, with a weak D call TRBD2 (6 bases). The CDR3 sequence is 13 residues long. With 5 bases removed from V and 2 bases from J, the gap between germline ends came to 10 bases. CDR1 and CDR2 from the germline V gene are MNHEY and SVGAGI. CDR3 bases: TGTGCCAGCAGTACGGGAGTACCCTACGAGCAGTACTTC. This codes for CASSTGVPYEQYF.

This clone was seen just once. V is TRBV2 and J is TRBJ2-1, with D possibly TRBD1 on 6 matching bases. The CDR3 covers 15 residues. Germline CDR1 reads SNHLY; CDR2 reads FYNNEI. The germline V and J ends were trimmed by 4 bases and 0 bases, with 10 bases remaining between them. CDR3 amino acids: CASSATGYSYNEQFF. DNA for the CDR3: TGTGCCAGCAGTGCGACAGGCTACTCCTACAATGAGCAGTTCTTC.

The chain recombines TRBV21-1 with TRBJ2-5; no check of the table's D call, TRBD1, against the DNA was made. TRBV21-1 is a recognized pseudogene. The CDR3 extends over 20 amino acids. DNA of the CDR3: TGTGCCAGCAGCTCAAGGGGGCCCCCGGGACAGGGGGCCTTGAGAGAGACCCAGTACTTC. This encodes CASSSRGPPGQGALRETQYF.

V is TRBV6-5 and J is TRBJ1-2; no firm D call. Germline V CDR1 and CDR2: MNHEY, SVGAGI. This CDR3 region has 12 residues. Trimming took 2 bases from V and 8 from J, leaving 9 bases between them. CDR3 protein: CASSYLLRGYTF. The CDR3 DNA is TGTGCCAGCAGTTACCTTCTCAGAGGCTACACCTTC.

This clone occurred a few times. The rearrangement uses TRBV6-6 and TRBJ1-2; no definite D call. Looked up from germline, CDR1 is MNHNY and CDR2 is SVGAGI (reference sequence). There are 11 residues in the CDR3. V gave up 8 bases and J gave up 3 bases, with 7 bases separating them. As DNA, the CDR3 is TGTGCCAGCCAAGACGACTATGGCTACACCTTC. Its protein product is CASQDDYGYTF.

This chain joins TRBV6-1 and TRBJ1-1, with 7 bases lining up with TRBD1. Germline CDR1 is MNHNS and CDR2 is SASEGT. The length of the CDR3 is 13 residues. Losses at the gene ends were 10 bases for V and 3 bases for J; bases not matched to a gene: 8. The CDR3 protein is CANGRGRDTEAFF. CDR3 DNA sequence: TGTGCCAACGGGAGGGGGCGCGACACTGAAGCTTTCTTT.

The chain employs TRBV27 and TRBJ1-2; TRBD1 agrees at 7 bases. Looked up from germline, CDR1 is MNHEY and CDR2 is SMNVEV (reference sequence). Trimming took 0 bases from V and 7 from J; bases not matched to a gene: 5. The CDR3 has 14 amino acids. Here the CDR3 reads CASSLSGTVVGYTF. The CDR3 nucleotides read TGTGCCAGCAGTTTATCTGGGACAGTGGTTGGCTACACCTTC.

J is TRBJ2-7 and V is TRBV2; D might be TRBD1 (5 bases). CDR3 length: 12 amino acids. V lost 2 bases to trimming and J lost 3 bases, with 5 bases between them. Per germline, CDR1 SNHLY and CDR2 FYNNEI. CDR3 region: CASSEQGYEQYF. DNA of the CDR3: TGTGCCAGCAGTGAACAGGGCTACGAGCAGTACTTC.

This clone was recorded only once. The J gene is TRBJ2-7, the V gene TRBV7-8; perhaps TRBD1 as D (5 bases). This CDR3 comprises 13 residues. V was clipped by 4 bases and J by 5 bases, with 12 bases between them. The germline V gene has CDR1 SGHVS and CDR2 FQNEAQ. DNA of the CDR3: TGTGCCAGCAGCTCCCAGGGTCCAGACGAGCAGTACTTC. This encodes CASSSQGPDEQYF.

Here the CDR3 DNA reads TGTGCCAGCAGCATTACGGGGGAGGGCACAGATACGCAGTATTTT. Translation gives CASSITGEGTDTQYF. The V gene is TRBV9, the J gene TRBJ2-3; TRBD2 is a possible D gene (6 bases). The germline V and J ends were trimmed by 4 bases and 1 base, with 13 bases remaining between them. This CDR3 has 15 amino acids. Looked up from germline, CDR1 is SGDLS and CDR2 is YYNGEE.

This clone has more than one count but fewer than ten. J is TRBJ2-3 and V is TRBV10-3; perhaps D is TRBD1 or TRBD2 (5 bases each). Germline V gene lookup returns CDR1 ENHRY and CDR2 SYGVKD. Deletions cut 6 bases from V and 2 bases from J, with 12 bases between. The CDR3 runs to 14 residues. CDR3 region: CAIRGREFTDTQYF. In DNA form, the CDR3 reads TGTGCCATCAGGGGACGGGAATTCACAGATACGCAGTATTTT.

The chain employs TRBV27 and TRBJ2-1, with D hard to call. Germline V gene lookup returns CDR1 MNHEY and CDR2 SMNVEV (reference sequence). CDR3 size: 12 residues. The germline V and J ends were trimmed by 0 bases and 9 bases, with 6 bases remaining between them. CDR3 loop: CASSLSGFEQFF. CDR3 sequence (DNA): TGTGCCAGCAGTTTATCGGGGTTTGAGCAGTTCTTC.

The CDR3 DNA reads as TGTGCCGTCCGGACAGACGATCCCAACTACGAGCAGTACTTC. Translated: CAVRTDDPNYEQYF. The chain links TRBV10-3 to TRBJ2-7; possible D gene TRBD1, 6 bases. V lost 11 bases, J lost 3 bases, and 20 bases lay in between. This CDR3 is 14 amino acids long. CDR1 is ENHRY and CDR2 is SYGVKD in the germline V gene.

This clone was counted only a few times. The chain uses TRBV5-4 and TRBJ2-3; 12 bases are a match to TRBD2. V lost 0 bases to trimming and J lost 5 bases; unmatched junction nucleotides: 7. CDR1 and CDR2 (germline): SGHNT, YYREEE (reference sequence). This CDR3 is built from 17 residues. CDR3 in DNA: TGTGCCAGCAGCTTGGGAGCTAGCGGGGGGGCGTTAGATACGCAGTATTTT. Amino acids: CASSLGASGGALDTQYF. Complete variable domain (other parts from reference TRBV5-4 and TRBJ2-3): ETGVTQSPTHLIKTRGQQVTLRCSSQSGHNTVSWYQQALGQGPQFIFQYYREEENGRGNFPPRFSGLQFPNYSSELNVNALELDDSALYLCASSLGASGGALDTQYFGPGTRLTVL.